These T cell receptor beta chains were read from a single sample in a study of blood T cell repertoires in COVID-19. Method: immunoSEQ multiplex PCR; TCRdb's copy keeps in-frame clones and lacks some. The sample contains over 130,000 clones, more than 75% of which appear only once. Sequencing was done on a sample of peripheral blood. The receptor set was obtained from a human donor in a cohort sampled during active COVID-19. Each CDR3 is given with its conserved first and last residue. A D gene is named only where the DNA matches it firmly. Clone sizes are given selectively: once, few, many, or a class where the clone is expanded.

>NA|TRBJ1-1|NA|TRBV5-6
TGTGCCAGCAGCTTGCAGGGGATAAACACTGAAGCTTTCTTT
CASSLQGINTEAFF
>NA|TRBJ1-1|NA|TRBV7-9
TGTGCCAGCAGATTTGGACAAAATAACACTGAAGCTTTCTTT
CASRFGQNNTEAFF
>NA|TRBJ1-4|TRBD1|TRBV6-1
TGTGCCAGCAGTGAACCGGGACAGGTGAATGAAAAACTGTTTTTT
CASSEPGQVNEKLFF
>NA|TRBJ2-3|TRBD2|TRBV11-3
TGTGCCAGCAGCTTAGGGGCTAGCGGAGACGGGGCAGATACGCAGTATTTT
CASSLGASGDGADTQYF
>NA|TRBJ1-1|TRBD1|TRBV6-5
TGTGCCAGCAGTTACTCCGGACAGGGCACTGAAGCTTTCTTT
CASSYSGQGTEAFF
>NA|TRBJ2-6|NA|TRBV4-1
TGCGCCAGCAGCCAAGATCTGAGCGGGTCCGGGGCCAACGTCCTGACTTTC
CASSQDLSGSGANVLTF
>NA|TRBJ2-7|TRBD2|TRBV6-1
TGTGCCAGCAGTGTTACAGCGGGAGCCCCTTCCTACGAGCAGTACTTC
CASSVTAGAPSYEQYF
>NA|TRBJ1-1|NA|TRBV11-3
TGTGCCAGCAGCTTTGTAGGGGACACTGAAGCTTTCTTT
CASSFVGDTEAFF
>once|TRBJ2-7|TRBD2|TRBV28
TGTGCCAGCAGGGGGGGGACTCCAGTCCGCGAGCAGTACTTC
CASRGGTPVREQYF
>NA|TRBJ1-1|NA|TRBV2
TGTGCCAGCAACACCCGGGAGGAGACTGAAGCTTTCTTT
CASNTREETEAFF
>NA|TRBJ1-2|NA|TRBV25-1
TGTGCCAGCAGTGAATACCAGGCCGGCTATGGCTACACCTTC
CASSEYQAGYGYTF
>NA|TRBJ1-5|NA|TRBV30
TGTGCCTGGAGAACGGGGGGAAGCAATCAGCCCCAGCATTTT
CAWRTGGSNQPQHF
>NA|TRBJ2-5|TRBD2|TRBV28
TGTGCCAGCAGCCCTGGCGGGGGAAGGGAGACCCAGTACTTC
CASSPGGGRETQYF
>NA|TRBJ1-6|TRBD1|TRBV18
TGTGCCAGCTCACCTGACAGGGGTCCTAGTAATTCACCCCTCCACTTT
CASSPDRGPSNSPLHF
>NA|TRBJ1-1|NA|TRBV7-9
TGTGCCAGCAGCAGAGAGGGGGTGAACACTGAAGCTTTCTTT
CASSREGVNTEAFF
>few|TRBJ2-7|NA|TRBV11-2
TGTGCCAGCAGCCCTCGGTCGCGGGACCGCCTCTACGAGCAGTACTTC
CASSPRSRDRLYEQYF
>NA|TRBJ2-3|TRBD1|TRBV7-9
TGTGCCAGCAGTTTAGACAGGGGGCTACGTCCTAGCACAGATACGCAGTATTTT
CASSLDRGLRPSTDTQYF
>once|TRBJ2-5|TRBD1|TRBV30
TGTGCCTGGAGTTACAGGGGTCCGGAGACCCAGTACTTC
CAWSYRGPETQYF
>NA|TRBJ2-1|NA|TRBV20-1
TGCAGTGCTAGTGGGCACTACAATGAGCAGTTCTTC
CSASGHYNEQFF
>NA|TRBJ2-4|NA|TRBV5-4
TGTGCCAGCAGCTTGTTGTCAGGGTCGTTAGCCAAAAACATTCAGTACTTC
CASSLLSGSLAKNIQYF
>NA|TRBJ2-2|NA|TRBV6-4
TGTGCCAGCAGTGCCCAGGGTACCGGGGAGCTGTTTTTT
CASSAQGTGELFF
>few|TRBJ2-5|TRBD2|TRBV2
TGTGCCAGCAAGGAACGGGGGGACCAAGAGACCCAGTACTTC
CASKERGDQETQYF
>NA|TRBJ2-7|NA|TRBV28
TGTGCCAGCACTTTTGCAACAGGGTACGAGCAGTACTTC
CASTFATGYEQYF
>NA|TRBJ2-5|TRBD2|TRBV7-9
TGTGCCAGCAGCTTAAAGCTAGCGGGAGGGCCGGGTGAGACCCAGTACTTC
CASSLKLAGGPGETQYF
>NA|TRBJ1-2|NA|TRBV20-1
TGCAGTGCTAGTCGAAGCCGGGACAAAAACTATGGCTACACCTTC
CSASRSRDKNYGYTF
>NA|TRBJ2-7|TRBD1|TRBV9
TGTGCCAGCAGCGTTACCGCAGGGGGCCACTACGAGCAGTACTTC
CASSVTAGGHYEQYF
>NA|TRBJ2-7|NA|TRBV6-5
TGTGCCAGCATCGGGCGGGAAAGCTCCTACGAGCAGTACTTC
CASIGRESSYEQYF
>NA|TRBJ2-2|NA|TRBV28
TGTGCCAGCAGTTTACAGGGTTGGAACACCGGGGAGCTGTTTTTT
CASSLQGWNTGELFF
>NA|TRBJ2-1|TRBD2|TRBV7-3
TGTGCCAGCAGCCAAAACCCGGGACTAGCGGGAGGTGGTGAGCAGTTCTTC
CASSQNPGLAGGGEQFF
>NA|TRBJ2-2|NA|TRBV5-1
TGCGCCAGCAGCTGGTCCTTTACTGGCACCGGGGAGCTGTTTTTT
CASSWSFTGTGELFF
>NA|TRBJ1-3|TRBD1|TRBV18
TGTGCCAGCTCACCGCAAAAGACAGGGAGCTCTGGAAACACCATATATTTT
CASSPQKTGSSGNTIYF
>NA|TRBJ1-1|NA|TRBV20-1
TGCAGTCCCACCGGGGGCACTGAAGCTTTCTTT
CSPTGGTEAFF
>NA|TRBJ2-3|NA|TRBV5-1
TGCGCCAGCAGAATTCGACAATCCGCAGATACGCAGTATTTT
CASRIRQSADTQYF
>NA|TRBJ1-1|NA|TRBV27
TGTGCCAGCAGTTTATTGGGAGGGGACACTGAAGCTTTCTTT
CASSLLGGDTEAFF
>NA|TRBJ2-7|NA|TRBV6-5
TGTGCCAGCAGTTACTCGACTGCCTCCTACGAGCAGTACTTC
CASSYSTASYEQYF
>NA|TRBJ1-4|TRBD1|TRBV3-1/TRBV3-2
TGTGCCAGCAGCCATTACAGGGGATATGAAAAACTGTTTTTT
CASSHYRGYEKLFF
>NA|TRBJ2-5|TRBD2|TRBV25-1
TGTGCCAGCAGTGGCCCCGGGACTAGCGGGAGGGAAAGGGAGACCCAGTACTTC
CASSGPGTSGRERETQYF